These T cell receptor beta chains were read from a single sample in a study of neurological immune-mediated disorders. From the 5' RACE reads, TCRdb called clonotypes with MiXCR, one entry per CDR3 protein. Of under 50,000 distinct CDR3 sequences in the sample, around a tenth were seen once. Sequencing was carried out using CD4+ T cells from blood. The receptors here all came from a young woman with HTLV-1-associated myelopathy (HAM/TSP). Each CDR3 is given with its conserved first and last residue. Each record gives: J gene, clone size, V gene, D gene, CDR3 protein, CDR3 DNA. A D gene is named only where the DNA matches it firmly. Clone sizes are given selectively: once, few, many, or a class where the clone is expanded.

>TRBJ1-2|many|TRBV5-1|TRBD1
CASSSQGDRGYTF
TGCGCCAGCAGCTCGCAGGGGGACCGTGGCTACACCTTC
>TRBJ2-7|many|TRBV5-4|-
CASSLDLSPYEQYF
TGTGCCAGCAGCTTGGACTTATCTCCCTACGAGCAGTACTTC
>TRBJ1-5|many|TRBV5-1|TRBD1
CASSLGQGVDQPQHF
TGCGCCAGCAGCTTGGGACAGGGTGTGGATCAGCCCCAGCATTTT
>TRBJ2-1|many|TRBV19|-
CASSIRSQGGRNEQFF
TGTGCCAGTAGTATTAGGTCACAGGGAGGAAGGAATGAGCAGTTCTTC
>TRBJ2-1|many|TRBV11-2|TRBD2
CASSLEGVGGGNEQFF
TGTGCCAGCAGCTTAGAGGGAGTGGGGGGGGGCAATGAGCAGTTCTTC
>TRBJ1-4|-|TRBV7-9|TRBD1
CASSLTGDREKLFF
TGTGCCAGCAGCTTGACAGGGGACCGCGAAAAACTGTTTTTT
>TRBJ2-1|many|TRBV24-1|TRBD1
CATSGGVQGTGYNEQFF
TGTGCCACCAGTGGGGGCGTACAGGGGACGGGCTACAATGAGCAGTTCTTC
>TRBJ2-6|many|TRBV6-5|-
CASSFSNPGANVLTF
TGTGCCAGCAGTTTTTCGAATCCAGGGGCCAACGTCCTGACTTTC
>TRBJ2-5|many|TRBV20-1|TRBD1
CSAKNPGQGATETQYF
TGCAGTGCCAAAAACCCGGGACAGGGGGCTACAGAGACCCAGTACTTC
>TRBJ1-5|many|TRBV19|TRBD1
CASSIPGQGNQPQHF
TGTGCCAGTAGTATCCCCGGACAGGGAAATCAGCCCCAGCATTTT
>TRBJ1-6|many|TRBV20-1|TRBD1
CSARFTGGSYNSPLHF
TGCAGTGCTAGATTCACAGGGGGTTCCTATAATTCACCCCTCCACTTT
>TRBJ1-1|many|TRBV20-1|TRBD1
CSATTGGADTEAFF
TGCAGTGCTACTACAGGGGGCGCGGACACTGAAGCTTTCTTT
>TRBJ1-5|many|TRBV10-3|-
CAIRPGPGNQPQHF
TGTGCCATCAGACCCGGGCCAGGCAATCAGCCCCAGCATTTT
>TRBJ2-7|many|TRBV3-1|TRBD1
CASSQVGTGRTYEQYF
TGTGCCAGCAGCCAAGTCGGGACAGGGAGGACCTACGAGCAGTACTTC
>TRBJ2-7|many|TRBV2|-
CASSGDGNYEQYF
TGTGCCAGCAGTGGGGACGGAAACTACGAGCAGTACTTC
>TRBJ2-1|many|TRBV6-2/TRBV6-3|-
CASSYARAGYNEQFF
TGTGCCAGCAGTTACGCTCGGGCAGGGTATAATGAGCAGTTCTTC
>TRBJ1-5|many|TRBV10-2|-
CASSEKNQPQHF
TGCGCCAGCAGTGAGAAAAATCAGCCCCAGCATTTT
>TRBJ2-2|-|TRBV7-9|-
CASSLEGAAGELFF
TGCGCCAGCAGCTTGGAGGGGGCGGCCGGGGAGCTGTTTTTT
>TRBJ2-3|many|TRBV10-3|-
CAISEGVLGTDTQYF
TGTGCCATCAGTGAAGGGGTTTTGGGCACAGATACGCAGTATTTT
>TRBJ2-7|few|TRBV5-6|-
CASSLVDISSYEQYF
TGTGCCAGCAGCTTAGTGGACATAAGCTCCTACGAGCAGTACTTC
>TRBJ1-1|many|TRBV6-5|-
CASSSFDGAFF
TGTGCCAGCAGTTCTTTCGATGGGGCTTTCTTT
>TRBJ2-3|many|TRBV5-1|-
CASTGALSTDTQYF
TGCGCCAGCACAGGGGCACTAAGCACAGATACGCAGTATTTT
>TRBJ2-7|many|TRBV20-1|-
CSARGTGEQYF
TGCAGTGCCCGGGGTACTGGCGAGCAGTACTTC
>TRBJ1-1|many|TRBV6-1|-
CATPGQMNTEAFF
TGTGCCACGCCTGGACAAATGAACACTGAAGCTTTCTTT
>TRBJ1-4|many|TRBV2|-
CASMAAQTNEKLFF
TGTGCCAGCATGGCAGCACAGACTAATGAAAAACTGTTTTTT
>TRBJ2-3|many|TRBV5-1|TRBD1
CASSLGDRGSDTQYF
TGCGCCAGCAGCTTGGGCGACAGGGGATCAGATACGCAGTATTTT
>TRBJ2-1|many|TRBV5-1|TRBD1
CASRSEDRAGNEQFF
TGCGCCAGCAGATCGGAGGACAGGGCGGGGAATGAGCAGTTCTTC
>TRBJ1-2|many|TRBV12-3/TRBV12-4|TRBD1
CASSLQGGYGYTF
TGTGCCAGCAGTTTACAGGGGGGTTACGGCTACACCTTC
>TRBJ2-1|many|TRBV2|-
CASKRDGYNEQFF
TGTGCCAGCAAACGGGACGGATACAATGAGCAGTTCTTC
>TRBJ2-2|many|TRBV7-2|-
CASSWTGGSGELFF
TGTGCCAGCAGCTGGACAGGAGGGTCCGGGGAGCTGTTTTTT
>TRBJ1-4|many|TRBV20-1|-
CSARSTVGATNEKLFF
TGCAGTGCTAGATCGACAGTCGGGGCAACTAATGAAAAACTGTTTTTT